Here is one T cell receptor beta chain with its context. Its target is unknown. A much larger clone sits a single nucleotide away, making a read error possible. Donation came from healthy Caucasian individuals in Russia who were aged roughly 6 to 95. Each donor's blood draw was ten milliliters of peripheral blood. V was pared by 7 bases and J by 6 bases, with 5 bases of the junction left unmatched. Germline lookup yields CDR1 SEHNR and CDR2 FQNEAQ (reference sequence). This CDR3 has 13 amino acids. Primed by a sample-barcoded 5' primer and a J-beta primer mix, a second PCR proceeded for 7 to 11 cycles. Through a template-switch adaptor with 12 random nucleotides, each cDNA molecule received a tag. TCRdb called the 5' RACE reads again in MiXCR, with one record for every CDR3 protein. The sample records about 700,000 distinct CDR3 sequences, 32% being singletons. The entry originates in a study of blood T cells in healthy people across ages.

Study outcomes and limitations: Possibly, changes in expanded clonotypes were confounded because donor CMV status was unknown.

The sequence was obtained from a woman older than 75 in good health. This chain links TRBV7-9 with TRBJ2-3; 9 bases are shared with TRBD1. Source material: blood. CDR3 residues: CASNFTGGDTQYF. CDR3 in DNA: TGTGCCAGCAACTTTACAGGGGGCGATACGCAGTATTTT.